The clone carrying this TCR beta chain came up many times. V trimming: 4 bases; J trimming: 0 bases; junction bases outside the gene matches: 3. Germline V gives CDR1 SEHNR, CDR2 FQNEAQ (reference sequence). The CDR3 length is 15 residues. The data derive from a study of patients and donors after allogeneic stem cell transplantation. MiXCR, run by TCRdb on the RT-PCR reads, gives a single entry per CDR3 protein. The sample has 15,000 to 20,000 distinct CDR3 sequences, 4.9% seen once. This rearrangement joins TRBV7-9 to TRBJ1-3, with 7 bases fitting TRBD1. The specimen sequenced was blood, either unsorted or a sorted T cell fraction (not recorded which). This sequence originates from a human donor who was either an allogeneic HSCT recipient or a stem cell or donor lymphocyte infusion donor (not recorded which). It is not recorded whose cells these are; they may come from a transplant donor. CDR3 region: CASSSTGFSGNTIYF. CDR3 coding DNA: TGTGCCAGCAGCTCGACAGGGTTCTCTGGAAACACCATATATTTT.